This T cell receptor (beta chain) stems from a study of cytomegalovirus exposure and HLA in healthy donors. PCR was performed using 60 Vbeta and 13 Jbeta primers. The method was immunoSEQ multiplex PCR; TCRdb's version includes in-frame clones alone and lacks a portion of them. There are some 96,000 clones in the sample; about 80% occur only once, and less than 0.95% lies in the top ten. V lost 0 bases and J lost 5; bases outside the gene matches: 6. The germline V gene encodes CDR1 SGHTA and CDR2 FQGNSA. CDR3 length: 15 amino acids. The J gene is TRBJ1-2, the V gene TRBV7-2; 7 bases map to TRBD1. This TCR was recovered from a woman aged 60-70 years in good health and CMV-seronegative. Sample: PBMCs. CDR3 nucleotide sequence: TGTGCCAGCAGCTTAGCAGACAGGGACGGTTATGGCTACACCTTC. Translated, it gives CASSLADRDGYGYTF.